This entry is about one T cell receptor beta chain. The data stem from a study of blood T cell repertoires in COVID-19. On the study more broadly: Material from acute and convalescent COVID-19 was sourced from the United States, Italy and Spain. T cells, B-cell-depleted T cells, or PBMCs supplied cDNA or gDNA.

Germline-derived CDR1 and CDR2 are SGHTA and FQGNSA. CDR3 size: 15 residues. The J segment lost 7 bases and the V segment lost 2 bases, leaving 9 bases of the junction unmatched. Original methodology: Quantification of nucleated cells was approximated via reference gene primer amplification. This table comes from immunoSEQ multiplex PCR, and its TCRdb copy is limited to in-frame clones, with some not included. The V and J calls and the clone size are those of that table, but D and trimming were determined from the DNA. In the table there are 650,000 to 800,000 clones, 80% to 90% of which are singletons.

Sequencing used peripheral blood. The TCR was taken from a woman aged 18-29 years with acute or convalescent COVID-19. This chain links TRBV7-2 with TRBJ1-2; 8 bases agree with TRBD1. In nucleotides, the CDR3 is TGTGCCAGCAGCTTAAGTCGGGACAGGAACCTTGGCTACACCTTC. Translation: CASSLSRDRNLGYTF.